These 22 T cell receptor beta chains share one sample of origin, sequenced in a study of cytomegalovirus exposure and HLA in healthy donors. Primers for the PCR totalled 60 Vbeta and 13 Jbeta. TCRdb's copy holds only in-frame clones and misses some; the assay was immunoSEQ multiplex PCR. Among about 110,000 clones listed, 81% were seen once. The sequenced material came from PBMCs. These TCRs come from a woman in her twenties or thirties in good health and CMV-seronegative.

The genes are TRBV11-2 and TRBJ2-2; D may be TRBD2 (5 bases). The CDR3 consists of 15 residues. Deletions cut 5 bases from V and 0 bases from J, with 10 bases between. Germline values: CDR1 SGHAT, CDR2 FQNNGV. CDR3 DNA: TGTGCCAGCAGCCTACGGACTGCGAACACCGGGGAGCTGTTTTTT. Residues: CASSLRTANTGELFF.

This clone turned up a few times. This rearrangement joins TRBV11-3 to TRBJ1-1; 7 bases are a match to TRBD1. The junction had 1 base not matched to a gene; V was cut back by 5 bases and J by 1 base. The length of the CDR3 is 13 residues. Germline CDR1 and CDR2: SGHNT and YENEEA. The DNA of the CDR3 is TGTGCCAGCAGCCACAGGGGGAACACTGAAGCTTTCTTT. Translated: CASSHRGNTEAFF.

The chain recombines TRBV10-2 with TRBJ1-2; no firm D call. Germline CDR1 WSHSY, CDR2 SAAADI. Trimming stripped 4 bases from V and 6 bases from J, with 6 bases between. This CDR3 contains 11 residues. CDR3 DNA sequence: TGCGCCAGCAGTGCTACGGATGGCTACACCTTC. Its protein is CASSATDGYTF.

The V call is TRBV28, the J call TRBJ2-2; 9 bases fit TRBD2. The CDR3 extends over 21 amino acids. V was pared by 4 bases and J by 3 bases, with 21 bases of the junction left unmatched. Germline CDR1 and CDR2: MDHEN and SYDVKM. CDR3 sequence reads: CASSSLLHEGGRAEYTGELFF. The CDR3 coding sequence is TGTGCCAGCAGTTCCTTGCTGCATGAAGGCGGGAGGGCCGAGTACACCGGGGAGCTGTTTTTT.

The chain has TRBV29-1 and TRBJ2-1; a weak D match, TRBD2 (6 bases). The CDR3 has 12 residues. V shed 4 bases and J shed 9 bases, with 13 bases lying between them. CDR1 is SQVTM and CDR2 is ANQGSEA in the germline V gene. In DNA, the CDR3 is TGCAGCGTTGGGCGGGAAGGTACTGAGCAGTTCTTC. Translated: CSVGREGTEQFF.

CDR3 nucleotides: TGTGCCAGCAGTTTCGGATGGGGGCATGGCTACACCTTC. It yields the protein CASSFGWGHGYTF. The chain combines TRBV27 with TRBJ1-2, with a tentative D call TRBD1 (6 bases). Trimming took off 3 bases at V and 6 bases at J, with 11 bases between the two ends. Germline V CDR1 and CDR2: MNHEY, SMNVEV (reference sequence). This CDR3 spans 13 amino acids.

J is TRBJ2-3 and V is TRBV5-1, with TRBD2 matching 10 bases. This CDR3 spans 16 amino acids. CDR1 is SGHRS and CDR2 is YFSETQ in the germline V gene. V was pared by 4 bases and J by 2 bases, with 7 bases of the junction left unmatched. This CDR3 is CASSTRTSGSTDTQYF. CDR3 DNA: TGCGCCAGCAGCACTCGGACTAGCGGATCCACAGATACGCAGTATTTT.

The chain links TRBV7-3 to TRBJ2-3; possibly TRBD2 for D (5 bases). V lost 1 base to trimming and J lost 6 bases, with 11 bases between them. Germline-derived CDR1 and CDR2 are SGHTA and FQGTGA. The CDR3 covers 14 residues. The CDR3 DNA is TGTGCCAGCAGCTTAAGGGCTAGCCCCGATACGCAGTATTTT. This gives the protein CASSLRASPDTQYF.

This chain links TRBV4-3 with TRBJ2-3; maybe TRBD2 (6 bases). Germline loops: CDR1 LGHNA, CDR2 YSLEER. V lost 1 base, J lost 1 base, and 15 bases lay in between. The CDR3 length is 17 residues. CDR3 region: CASSQAFTSFGTDTQYF. The CDR3 DNA reads TGCGCCAGCAGCCAAGCTTTCACTAGCTTCGGCACAGATACGCAGTATTTT.

This clone was seen a few times. The rearrangement uses TRBV5-8 and TRBJ2-3, with 9 bases lining up with TRBD1. The germline V gene has CDR1 SGHTS and CDR2 YDEGEE. The CDR3 is 16 residues long. V dropped 3 bases and J dropped 3; count of bases not matched to a gene: 8. The CDR3, as DNA: TGTGCCAGCAGCTCCTCCGGGACAGGGCGGACAGATACGCAGTATTTT. Translating gives CASSSSGTGRTDTQYF.

This chain uses TRBV5-1 with TRBJ2-2, with TRBD1 matching over 10 bases. The ends lost 4 bases at V and 3 bases at J; junction bases unmatched: 6. This CDR3 spans 16 amino acids. Germline V gene lookup returns CDR1 SGHRS and CDR2 YFSETQ. In nucleotides, the CDR3 is TGCGCCAGCAGCGTGGGGGACAGGGGCGACACCGGGGAGCTGTTTTTT. It specifies CASSVGDRGDTGELFF.

The V call is TRBV7-6, the J call TRBJ2-7, with D possibly being TRBD2 (5 bases). CDR3 size: 13 residues. Germline V gives CDR1 SGHVS, CDR2 FNYEAQ. Trimming pared 4 bases from V and 5 bases from J, leaving 12 bases between. For the CDR3, the DNA is TGTGCCAGCAGCTCCCCTGAGCGGAACGAGCAGTACTTC. Amino acid sequence: CASSSPERNEQYF. Based on the CDR3 plus reference TRBV7-6 and TRBJ2-7, the full variable domain is GAGVSQSPRYKVTKRGQDVALRCDPISGHVSLYWYRQALGQGPEFLTYFNYEAQQDKSGLPNDRFSAERPEGSISTLTIQRTEQRDSAMYRCASSSPERNEQYFGPGTRLTVT.

The rearrangement links TRBV11-2 to TRBJ2-7, with 8 positions matching TRBD1. There are 14 residues in the CDR3. Trimming took 5 bases from V and 3 from J; bases not matched to a gene: 6. Looked up from germline, CDR1 is SGHAT and CDR2 is FQNNGV. DNA for the CDR3: TGTGCCAGCAGCATCGGACAGGGAGGCTACGAGCAGTACTTC. It is translated as CASSIGQGGYEQYF.

With respect to this clone: The missing conserved phenylalanine or tryptophan at the end of this CDR3 makes a read error likely. This chain links TRBV7-9 with TRBJ1-2, with 10 bases fitting TRBD1. Germline trimming cut 5 bases from V and 0 bases from J; bases unmatched to any gene: 6. Germline CDR1 reads SEHNR; CDR2 reads FQNEAQ (reference sequence). This CDR3 comprises 16 residues. CDR3 coding DNA: TGTGCCAGCAGCCGGGACAGGGGAGCGTCTAACTATGGCTACACCTCC. The encoded protein is CASSRDRGASNYGYTS.

The rearrangement uses TRBV5-8 and TRBJ1-1; D remains ambiguous. CDR1 SGHTS and CDR2 YDEGEE come from the germline V gene. This CDR3 comprises 18 residues. V dropped 5 bases and J dropped 0 bases, with 23 bases sitting between them. CDR3 amino acids: CASRRLILRAGMNTEAFF. DNA of the CDR3: TGTGCCAGCAGACGGCTAATCCTACGGGCGGGAATGAACACTGAAGCTTTCTTT.

The rearrangement joins TRBV2 to TRBJ2-1, with D possibly matching TRBD2 (6 bases). The V end was cut by 0 bases, the J end by 5 bases, with 11 bases between. Germline V gene lookup returns CDR1 SNHLY and CDR2 FYNNEI. This CDR3 has 15 amino acids. The CDR3 DNA follows: TGTGCCAGCAGTGAAGCGCTTAGGACTAACAATGAGCAGTTCTTC. Its protein product is CASSEALRTNNEQFF.

The V call is TRBV5-4, the J call TRBJ2-5; TRBD2 matches 10 bases. Germline CDR1 SGHNT, CDR2 YYREEE (reference sequence). The CDR3 is 13 amino acids. V trimming: 5 bases; J trimming: 3 bases; junction bases outside the gene matches: 1. In DNA form, the CDR3 reads TGTGCCAGCAGGGGACTAGCGAAAGAGACCCAGTACTTC. This gives the protein CASRGLAKETQYF.

The chain joins TRBV5-1 to TRBJ2-1; D uncertain. V lost 0 bases and J lost 2, with 9 bases in between. The CDR3 has 15 residues. The germline V gene has CDR1 SGHRS and CDR2 YFSETQ. The CDR3 spells CASSLGLQTYNEQFF. The CDR3 nucleotides are TGCGCCAGCAGCTTGGGTCTGCAGACCTACAATGAGCAGTTCTTC.

This clone was found a few times. The chain couples TRBV5-1 to TRBJ2-7; D remains unclear. The germline CDR1 and CDR2 sequences are SGHRS and YFSETQ. V lost 0 bases and J lost 11, with 18 bases in between. The CDR3 totals 14 residues. The CDR3 here is CASSLELNPPVKYF. CDR3 bases: TGCGCCAGCAGCTTGGAATTAAATCCCCCGGTAAAGTACTTC.

The chain carries TRBV4-1 and TRBJ1-2, with 9 bases aligning to TRBD1. Germline CDR1 MGHRA, CDR2 YSYEKL. CDR3 size: 17 residues. With V trimmed by 2 bases and J by 6 bases, 13 bases remained unmatched. In nucleotides, the CDR3 is TGCGCCAGCAGCCAACGCTTCCCGGGACAGGGTAAAGATGGCTACACCTTC. Protein sequence: CASSQRFPGQGKDGYTF.

The V gene is TRBV5-1, the J gene TRBJ1-4; 7 positions match TRBD1. The CDR3 is 14 amino acids. The trim removed 5 bases at V and 2 bases at J, leaving 3 bases unmatched. Looked up from germline, CDR1 is SGHRS and CDR2 is YFSETQ. The chain's CDR3 is CASSTTGTNEKLFF. The CDR3 DNA sequence: TGCGCCAGCAGTACGACAGGGACTAATGAAAAACTGTTTTTT.

To note about this clone: One end of the junction is discordant with germline, which a read error may explain. The rearrangement links TRBV7-6 to TRBJ2-3, with TRBD2 as a possible D gene (5 bases). Germline-derived CDR1 and CDR2 are SGHVS and FNYEAQ. This CDR3 comprises 14 residues. CDR3 sequence: CASNLASGVDTQYF. The CDR3 nucleotides are TGTGCCAGCAACTTAGCCTCCGGGGTAGATACGCAGTATTTT.